These 7 T cell receptor beta chains were sequenced from one sample in a study of T cell responses to AZD1222 COVID-19 vaccine (dated by TCRdb to the early 2020s). Taken with the paper, the label for time point translates to: baseline before first vaccination. The library relied on the immunoSEQ multiplex PCR assay. In TCRdb, the immuneACCESS table is reduced to in-frame sequences with V and J assigned. These tables do not hold every clone; where another copy was compared, an unresolved V gene accounts for under half, and the others remain unexplained. The sample table holds over 110,000 clones, of which around nine tenths were seen once. Together, the top ten hold over 1.5% of the sample. The material was peripheral blood, obtained on day 0 of AZD1222 vaccination. These receptors were collected from an adult in good health.

V and J are TRBV15 and TRBJ1-4, with D uncertain. The germline CDR1 and CDR2 sequences are LNHNV and YYDKDF (reference sequence). V lost 0 bases and J lost 4, with 9 bases in between. The CDR3 covers 15 residues. CDR3 sequence: CATSREGSYNEKLFF. CDR3 DNA sequence: TGTGCCACCAGCAGAGAGGGTTCTTATAATGAAAAACTGTTTTTT.

The chain employs TRBV5-5 and TRBJ1-6, with D possibly TRBD1 on 5 matching bases. V lost 3 bases to trimming and J lost 10 bases, with 17 bases between them. Germline V gene sequence: CDR1 SGHKS, CDR2 YYEKEE (reference sequence). The length of the CDR3 is 15 residues. Written as DNA, the CDR3 is TGTGCCAGCAGCTCTGGGGCTCGGATGGGATCACCCCTCCACTTT. It codes for CASSSGARMGSPLHF.

The chain is built from TRBV7-2 and TRBJ2-7; D remains unclear. The length of the CDR3 is 14 residues. Germline lookup yields CDR1 SGHTA and CDR2 FQGNSA. Trimming cost V 1 base and J 6 bases, with 13 bases left between them. DNA of the CDR3: TGTGCCAGCAGCTTAGAGGCTACGGGTCGCGAGCAGTACTTC. It codes for CASSLEATGREQYF.

This clone was observed a few times. The gene calls are TRBV27 and TRBJ1-3; TRBD1 might be the D (5 bases). The germline V gene has CDR1 MNHEY and CDR2 SMNVEV (reference sequence). V gave up 5 bases and J gave up 8 bases, with 7 bases separating them. CDR3 size: 11 residues. CDR3 amino acids: CASSTGDTIYF. CDR3 DNA sequence: TGTGCCAGCAGTACGGGGGACACCATATATTTT.

The chain links TRBV5-4 to TRBJ1-4; perhaps TRBD1 as D (5 bases). Germline lookup yields CDR1 SGHNT and CDR2 YYREEE (reference sequence). The CDR3 totals 14 residues. V was shortened by 0 bases and J by 8 bases, with 11 bases between the two germline ends. The CDR3 DNA reads as TGTGCCAGCAGCTTGGGGGTCAGGGAAGAAAAACTGTTTTTT. Its protein is CASSLGVREEKLFF.

This chain connects TRBV30 to TRBJ1-5; D uncertain. CDR1 and CDR2 (germline): GTSNPN, SVGIG (reference sequence). The CDR3 is 14 amino acids. V lost 0 bases to trimming and J lost 0 bases, with 6 bases between them. CDR3 residues: CAWSVPVSNQPQHF. CDR3 nucleotide sequence: TGTGCCTGGAGTGTACCGGTTAGCAATCAGCCCCAGCATTTT.

The chain recombines TRBV11-2 with TRBJ2-6, with D perhaps TRBD1 or TRBD2 (5 bases each). Germline loops: CDR1 SGHAT, CDR2 FQNNGV. CDR3 length equals 15 residues. V dropped 3 bases and J dropped 2 bases, with 8 bases sitting between them. DNA of the CDR3: TGTGCCAGCAGCTTGAGGGACGCTGGGGCCAACGTCCTGACTTTC. This translates into CASSLRDAGANVLTF.